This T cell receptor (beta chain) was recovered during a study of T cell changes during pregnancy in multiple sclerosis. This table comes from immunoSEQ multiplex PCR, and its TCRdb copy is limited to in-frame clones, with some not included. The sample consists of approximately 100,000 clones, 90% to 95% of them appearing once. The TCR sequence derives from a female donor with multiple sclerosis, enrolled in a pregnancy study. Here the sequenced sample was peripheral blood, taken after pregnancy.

The CDR3 spells CASSLGRDRGNTEAFF. Here the CDR3 DNA reads TGTGCCAGCAGCCTAGGTAGGGACAGGGGGAACACTGAAGCTTTCTTT. This chain links TRBV7-9 with TRBJ1-1; 10 bases match TRBD1. Trimming removed 5 bases from V and 1 base from J; junction bases left unmatched: 7. CDR1 is SEHNR and CDR2 is FQNEAQ in the germline V gene (reference sequence). This CDR3 region has 16 residues. Complete variable domain (other parts from reference TRBV7-9 and TRBJ1-1): DTGVSQNPRHKITKRGQNVTFRCDPISEHNRLYWYRQTLGQGPEFLTYFQNEAQLEKSRLLSDRFSAERPKGSFSTLEIQRTEQGDSAMYLCASSLGRDRGNTEAFFGQGTRLTVV.